What follows are 18 T cell receptor beta chains derived from one specimen sequenced in a study (dated by TCRdb to 2012 to 2014). This sample was sequenced with an Illumina Genome Analyzer IIx. Starting from the raw public reads, TCRdb applied fastp trimming at Q25, assembled clones with MiXCR and retained in-frame beta chains. Every CDR3 protein is listed once, alongside the most common genes and DNA of its rows. This sample comprises 15,000 or so distinct CDR3 sequences, around 34% of them detected only once. The top ten clonotypes cover roughly 15% of the sample. The source material was blood. The receptors stem from a human donor.

The chain links TRBV29-1 to TRBJ2-1, with D perhaps being TRBD1 or TRBD2 (5 bases each). The CDR3 consists of 16 residues. The ends were cut back, 6 bases at V and 1 base at J, with 19 bases in the middle. Per the germline V gene, CDR1 is SQVTM and CDR2 is ANQGSEA. CDR3: CSVLGEKEISYNEQFF. The CDR3 DNA sequence: TGCAGCGTGCTGGGGGAGAAGGAAATTTCCTACAATGAGCAGTTCTTC.

This clonotype is medium-sized (0.01 to 0.1%) by share. V gene TRBV30 combines with J gene TRBJ2-1, with D unclear. This CDR3 has 12 residues. V was clipped by 0 bases and J by 10 bases, with 10 bases between them. Germline-derived CDR1 and CDR2 are GTSNPN and SVGIG (reference sequence). The CDR3 sequence is CAWSVQGFEQFF. In nucleotides, the CDR3 is TGTGCCTGGAGTGTACAAGGGTTCGAGCAGTTCTTC.

This clonotype rates as medium-sized. CDR3: CASSPTSGRNYEQYF. For the CDR3, the DNA is TGTGCCAGCTCACCCACTAGCGGGAGGAACTACGAGCAGTACTTC. The chain carries TRBV18 and TRBJ2-7; 12 nucleotides line up with TRBD2. This CDR3 spans 15 amino acids. Losses at the gene ends were 3 bases for V and 3 bases for J; bases not matched to a gene: 3. Germline values: CDR1 KGHSH, CDR2 LQKENI. Complete variable domain (other parts from reference TRBV18 and TRBJ2-7): NAGVMQNPRHLVRRRGQEARLRCSPMKGHSHVYWYRQLPEEGLKFMVYLQKENIIDESGMPKERFSAEFPKEGPSILRIQQVVRGDSAAYFCASSPTSGRNYEQYFGPGTRLTVT.

This clonotype was seen many times. The chain combines TRBV18 with TRBJ2-5, with TRBD1 matching 9 bases. Trimming removed 3 bases from V and 1 base from J; junction bases left unmatched: 3. Germline loops: CDR1 KGHSH, CDR2 LQKENI. This CDR3 spans 15 amino acids. The CDR3 DNA follows: TGTGCCAGCTCACCCGTGACAGGGGGCCAAGAGACCCAGTACTTC. It translates to CASSPVTGGQETQYF.

The chain joins TRBV4-3 to TRBJ2-5; TRBD2 agrees at 7 bases. The germline gives CDR1 LGHNA, CDR2 YSLEER. The V gene end was trimmed by 0 bases and the J gene end by 5 bases; junction bases not matched to a gene: 6. This CDR3 comprises 15 residues. CDR3 sequence reads: CASSQDLLRGETQYF. Written as DNA, the CDR3 is TGCGCCAGCAGCCAAGATTTGTTGCGGGGGGAGACCCAGTACTTC.

In its sample, this clonotype ranks as medium-sized (0.01 to 0.1%). The chain combines TRBV4-2 with TRBJ2-1; 13 positions agree with TRBD2. Germline values: CDR1 LGHNA, CDR2 YNFKEQ. V was clipped by 0 bases and J by 5 bases; unmatched bases: 4. This CDR3 is built from 17 residues. CDR3 coding DNA: TGTGCCAGCAGCCAAGACGGAGGACTAGCGGGAGACAATGAGCAGTTCTTC. It is translated as CASSQDGGLAGDNEQFF.

This clonotype showed up many times. The chain combines TRBV4-3 with TRBJ1-5; D call uncertain. Trimming shortened V by 3 bases and J by 4 bases, and 13 bases separated the two germline ends. This CDR3 comprises 15 residues. Per the germline V gene, CDR1 is LGHNA and CDR2 is YSLEER. The CDR3 nucleotides read TGCGCCAGCAGCCAGAGGCCCGGGGAAAATCAGCCCCAGCATTTT. It is translated as CASSQRPGENQPQHF.

The sample holds many counts of this clonotype. The chain uses TRBV30 and TRBJ1-2; no firm D call. This CDR3 is built from 13 residues. Looked up from germline, CDR1 is GTSNPN and CDR2 is SVGIG (reference sequence). V lost 0 bases to trimming and J lost 6 bases, with 11 bases between them. Here the CDR3 reads CAWSVRSGDGYTF. The CDR3 DNA reads as TGTGCCTGGAGTGTACGATCTGGGGATGGCTACACCTTC.

The sample holds one count of this clonotype. At one end, the junction sequence differs from germline, possibly due to a read error. DNA for the CDR3: TGCGCCAGCAGCCAAGAAGTCAGTGGGAGAACAGATATGCAGTATTTT. It is translated as CASSQEVSGRTDMQYF. The chain joins TRBV4-3 to TRBJ2-3; possible D gene TRBD2, 5 bases. Looked up from germline, CDR1 is LGHNA and CDR2 is YSLEER. CDR3 size: 16 residues.

This clonotype is deemed medium-sized. The V call is TRBV4-3, the J call TRBJ2-2, with 8 bases matching TRBD1. The CDR3 loop spans 12 amino acids. V lost 6 bases and J lost 9; bases outside the gene matches: 3. The germline V gene has CDR1 LGHNA and CDR2 YSLEER. CDR3 loop: CASSQGAWELFF. In DNA form, the CDR3 reads TGCGCCAGCAGTCAGGGGGCCTGGGAGCTGTTTTTT.

This clonotype has a count of ten or more. This chain connects TRBV30 to TRBJ2-1; the match to TRBD2 covers 10 bases. In germline, CDR1 is GTSNPN, CDR2 SVGIG (reference sequence). The J segment lost 9 bases and the V segment lost 6 bases, leaving 11 bases of the junction unmatched. The CDR3 length is 14 residues. This chain's CDR3 is CACAGTSEVSEQFF. CDR3 in DNA: TGTGCCTGCGCCGGGACTAGCGAGGTTAGTGAGCAGTTCTTC.

As regards this clonotype: This could be a read error, since a much larger clone is one nucleotide away. The J gene is TRBJ1-2, the V gene TRBV4-2; 8 bases fit TRBD1. Germline V gene sequence: CDR1 LGHNA, CDR2 YNFKEQ. V shed 6 bases, J shed 2 bases, and the junction held 8 bases outside the gene matches. The CDR3 covers 15 residues. The CDR3, as DNA: TGTGCCAGCAGTATGGGACAGGAATACAACTATGGCTACACCTTC. Amino acids: CASSMGQEYNYGYTF.

Judged by abundance, this clonotype is medium-sized (0.01 to 0.1%). V gene TRBV14 combines with J gene TRBJ2-1; either TRBD1 or TRBD2 may supply D (5 bases each). V lost 7 bases and J 3 bases, leaving 19 bases between the germline ends. The length of the CDR3 is 16 residues. The germline CDR1 and CDR2 sequences are SGHDN and FVKESK. The CDR3 reads CASNLGTQRYYNEQFF. The CDR3 region has the DNA TGTGCCAGCAACTTGGGGACCCAGCGGTACTACAATGAGCAGTTCTTC.

This clonotype rates as medium-sized (0.01 to 0.1%). The genes are TRBV29-1 and TRBJ2-7; 7 bases match TRBD1. V was clipped by 5 bases and J by 2 bases; unmatched bases: 6. The length of the CDR3 is 13 residues. Germline assignment: CDR1 SQVTM and CDR2 ANQGSEA. The CDR3 loop reads CSVLSTGTYEQYF. CDR3 in DNA: TGCAGCGTTCTCTCGACAGGGACCTACGAGCAGTACTTC.

At least ten counts were recorded for this clonotype. The chain recombines TRBV4-3 with TRBJ2-2, with D possibly being TRBD2 (6 bases). This CDR3 is 15 amino acids long. CDR1 is LGHNA and CDR2 is YSLEER in the germline V gene. Trimming removed 1 base from V and 3 bases from J, with 9 bases in between. The CDR3 bases are TGCGCCAGCAGCCAAGTTAGCGGACACACCGGGGAGCTGTTTTTT. This translates into CASSQVSGHTGELFF.

The rearrangement uses TRBV4-2 and TRBJ2-7; 8 nucleotides agree with TRBD1. The CDR3 has 17 residues. From germline, CDR1 is LGHNA and CDR2 YNFKEQ. Trimming cost V 4 bases and J 3 bases; bases outside gene matches: 14. CDR3 residues: CASSPPTGLGTGYEQYF. In nucleotides, the CDR3 is TGTGCCAGCAGCCCCCCCACGGGACTGGGGACAGGCTACGAGCAGTACTTC.

This rearrangement joins TRBV4-3 to TRBJ2-1; 8 bases agree with TRBD2. CDR1 and CDR2 from the germline V gene are LGHNA and YSLEER. Trimming at V came to 3 bases and at J to 10 bases, leaving 14 bases not matched to a gene. The CDR3 covers 16 residues. The CDR3 bases are TGCGCCAGCAGCCATGAACCGGGACTAGGGGGAGAGGAGCAGTTCTTC. Translation: CASSHEPGLGGEEQFF.

This clonotype was seen only a few times. The CDR3 DNA sequence: TGTGCCAGCAGTCAATGGGACCGATATGGCTACACCTTC. It specifies CASSQWDRYGYTF. The V and J genes are TRBV28 and TRBJ1-2; D possibly corresponds to TRBD1 (5 bases). Per the germline V gene, CDR1 is MDHEN and CDR2 is SYDVKM. The CDR3 sequence is 13 residues long. V lost 5 bases to trimming and J lost 5 bases, with 12 bases between them.